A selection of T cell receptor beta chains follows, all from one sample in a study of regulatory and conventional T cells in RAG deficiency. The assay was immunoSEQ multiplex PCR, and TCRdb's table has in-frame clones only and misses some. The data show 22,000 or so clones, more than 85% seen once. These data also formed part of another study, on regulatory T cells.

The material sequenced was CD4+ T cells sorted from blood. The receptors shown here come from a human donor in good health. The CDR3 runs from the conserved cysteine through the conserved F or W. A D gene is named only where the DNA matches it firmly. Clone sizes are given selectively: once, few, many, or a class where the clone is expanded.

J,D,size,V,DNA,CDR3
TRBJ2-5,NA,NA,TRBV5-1,TGCGCCACCCGGGGGGCCTTAACCCAAGAGACCCAGTACTTC,CATRGALTQETQYF
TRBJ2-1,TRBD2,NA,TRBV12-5,TGTGCTAGTGGTGTGGGACTAGCGGGGACCGGGGCCTACAATGAGCAGTTCTTC,CASGVGLAGTGAYNEQFF
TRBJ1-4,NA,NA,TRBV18,TGTGCCAGCTCTACGATGGGGGATGAAAAACTGTTTTTT,CASSTMGDEKLFF
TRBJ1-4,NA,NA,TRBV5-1,TGCGCCAGCAGTCTGCGGAGAGGGGAGGGAACTAATGAAAAACTGTTTTTT,CASSLRRGEGTNEKLFF
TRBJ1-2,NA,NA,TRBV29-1,TGCAGCGGGTGGGACTCTCTGAATGGCTACACCTTC,CSGWDSLNGYTF
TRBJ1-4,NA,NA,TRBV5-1,TGCGCCAGCAGCTTGACCGGGGAGGAAAAACTGTTTTTT,CASSLTGEEKLFF
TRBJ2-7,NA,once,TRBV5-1,TGCGCCAGCAGCTTGTTTAGCGGTAACGAGCAGTACTTC,CASSLFSGNEQYF
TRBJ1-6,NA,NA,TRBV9,TGTGCCAGCAGCGTAGAGGGTATGGGCTCACCCCTCCACTTT,CASSVEGMGSPLHF
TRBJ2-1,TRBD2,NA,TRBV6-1,TGTGCCAGCAGCGTCCCTAGCGGGAGGGGGAATGAGCAGTTCTTC,CASSVPSGRGNEQFF
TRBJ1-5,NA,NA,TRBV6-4,TGTGCCAGCAGTGGAAGGGGAAATCAGCCCCAGCATTTT,CASSGRGNQPQHF
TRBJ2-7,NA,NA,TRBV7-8,TGTGCCAGCAGCTTAGGGGCCGGGACCCCACCCTACGAGCAGTACTTC,CASSLGAGTPPYEQYF
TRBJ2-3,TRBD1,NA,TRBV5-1,TGCGCCAGCAGCGCCGGGACAGGGACATCAGATACGCAGTATTTT,CASSAGTGTSDTQYF
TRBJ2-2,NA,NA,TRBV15,TGTGCCACCAGCAGGAAGGTTGGGACCGGGGAGCTGTTTTTT,CATSRKVGTGELFF
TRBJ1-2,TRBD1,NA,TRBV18,TGTGCCAGCCCACCAAAGGGACAGGGGTCGGATGGCTACACCTTC,CASPPKGQGSDGYTF
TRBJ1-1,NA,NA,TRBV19,TGTGCCAGTATCTCAGAGCCGGGGGCCACTGAAGCTTTCTTT,CASISEPGATEAFF
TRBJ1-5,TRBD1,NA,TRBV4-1,TGCGCCAGCAGCCAAGACCTGACAGGGTTCAATCAGCCCCAGCATTTT,CASSQDLTGFNQPQHF
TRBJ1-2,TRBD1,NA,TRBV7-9,TGTGCCAGCAGCTTAGGAGACAGGGCAGTCTATGGCTACACCTTC,CASSLGDRAVYGYTF
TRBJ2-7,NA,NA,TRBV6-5,TGTGCCAGCAGTTATAACTACGAGCAGTACTTC,CASSYNYEQYF
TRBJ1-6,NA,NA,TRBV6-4,TGTGCCAGCAGTAGCTCCTATAATTCACCCCTCCACTTT,CASSSSYNSPLHF
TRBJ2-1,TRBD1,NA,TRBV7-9,TGTGCCAGCAGCCTACCCATCCGGGACAGGGTCCTCTCCTACAATGAGCAGTTCTTC,CASSLPIRDRVLSYNEQFF
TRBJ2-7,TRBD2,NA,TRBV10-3,TGTGCCATCAGTGTGGGGGGGAGTATCTACGAGCAGTACTTC,CAISVGGSIYEQYF
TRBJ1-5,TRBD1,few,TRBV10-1,TGCGCCAGCAGTCCGGGACAGGATCAGCCCCAGCATTTT,CASSPGQDQPQHF
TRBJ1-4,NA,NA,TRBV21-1,TGTGCCAGCGGCCCGGACCGAACTAATGAAAAACTGTTTTTT,CASGPDRTNEKLFF
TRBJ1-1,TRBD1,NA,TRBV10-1,TGCGCCAGCAGCGGACAGGGGTCGGCAGCTTTCTTT,CASSGQGSAAFF
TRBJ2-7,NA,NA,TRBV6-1,TGTGCCAGCAGTGAAGGGGCAGTTTTTGCCGAGCAGTACTTC,CASSEGAVFAEQYF
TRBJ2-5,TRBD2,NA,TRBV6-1,TGTGCCAGCAGTCCAGGACTAGAGGGGACCCAGTACTTC,CASSPGLEGTQYF
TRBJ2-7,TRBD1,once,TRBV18,TGTGCCAGCTCACTTACGGGACAGAGCTCCTACGAGCAGTACTTC,CASSLTGQSSYEQYF
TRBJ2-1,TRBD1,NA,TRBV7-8,TGTGCCAGCAGAGACAGGGGAAGTGAGCAGTTCTTC,CASRDRGSEQFF
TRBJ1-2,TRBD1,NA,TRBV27,TGTGCCAGCAGTCCACAGGACAGGACCTATGGCTACACCTTC,CASSPQDRTYGYTF
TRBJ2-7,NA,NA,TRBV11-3,TGTGCCAGCAGCATCTCCGGGACAAGAACCTACGAGCAGTACTTC,CASSISGTRTYEQYF
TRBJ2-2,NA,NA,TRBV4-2,TGTGCCAGCAGCCAAGTGTTGACAAGTACCGGGGAGCTGTTTTTT,CASSQVLTSTGELFF
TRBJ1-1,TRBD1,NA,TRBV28,TGTGCCAGCAGTTCCGGACAGGGGAGGTCTGAAGCTTTCTTT,CASSSGQGRSEAFF
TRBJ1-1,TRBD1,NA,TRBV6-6,TGTGCCAGCAGTTTTGGGACAGGGTCAGCCACTGAAGCTTTCTTT,CASSFGTGSATEAFF
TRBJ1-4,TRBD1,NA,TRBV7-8,TGTGCCAGCAGCTTACAGGGGGCAGGTGAAAAACTGTTTTTT,CASSLQGAGEKLFF
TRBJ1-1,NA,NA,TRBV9,TGTGCCAGCAGCGTAGTACAGTCTTACACTGAAGCTTTCTTT,CASSVVQSYTEAFF
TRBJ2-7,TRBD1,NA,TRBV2,TGTGCCAGCAGTGAAGCCGGGACAGGGGTGAGCGAGCAGTACTTC,CASSEAGTGVSEQYF
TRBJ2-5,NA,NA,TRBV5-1,TGCGCCAGCAGCTTGGGGTTATGGGCAGACCAAGAGACCCAGTACTTC,CASSLGLWADQETQYF
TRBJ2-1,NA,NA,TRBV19,TGTGCCAGTAGCCTGGTAGGTTTAGCGAGCCATGAGCAGTTCTTC,CASSLVGLASHEQFF
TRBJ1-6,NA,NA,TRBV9,TGTGCCAGCAGTGCTTCAAATAATTCACCCCTCCACTTT,CASSASNNSPLHF
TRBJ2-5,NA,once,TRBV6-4,TGTGCCAGCAGTGACTCGAACAGCGGGACCCAGTACTTC,CASSDSNSGTQYF
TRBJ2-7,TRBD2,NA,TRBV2,TGTGCCAGCAGTCGTACGACTAGCCACTACGAGCAGTACTTC,CASSRTTSHYEQYF
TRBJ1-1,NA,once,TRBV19,TGTGCCAGTAGTATCCTCAGGGAGAACACTGAAGCTTTCTTT,CASSILRENTEAFF
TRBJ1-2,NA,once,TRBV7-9,TGTGCCAGCAGCTTAGAAGAGGGCTATGGCTACACCTTC,CASSLEEGYGYTF